This T cell receptor beta chain was profiled in a study of blood T cells in healthy people across ages. Study results and limitations: Age showed a roughly linear inverse relationship with TCR beta diversity per million T cells.

As concerns this clonotype: Its antigen is not known.

Primed by a sample-barcoded 5' primer and a J-beta primer mix, a second PCR proceeded for 7 to 11 cycles. From the 5' RACE reads, TCRdb called clonotypes with MiXCR, one entry per CDR3 protein. Of 650,000 to 800,000 distinct CDR3 sequences listed, about 42% are singletons. Germline assignment: CDR1 SGHTA and CDR2 FQGNSA. The CDR3 runs to 18 residues. With 1 base removed from V and 0 bases from J, the gap between germline ends came to 13 bases. The chain carries TRBV7-2 and TRBJ1-6; D remains ambiguous. Sequencing was carried out using blood. The sequence derives from a man aged 60-69 years in good health. The CDR3 DNA sequence: TGTGCCAGCAGCTTAGGGGTCCAGGAGAGCTCCTATAATTCACCCCTCCACTTT. It encodes CASSLGVQESSYNSPLHF.